One and the same sample provided the 30 T cell receptor beta chains below, sequenced in a study of blood T cell repertoires in COVID-19. The table came from immunoSEQ multiplex PCR; TCRdb's copy has only in-frame clones and leaves some out. The sample holds roughly 73,000 clones, around nine tenths seen once. Sequencing used peripheral blood. These receptors came from a man aged 65 to 79 with active or convalescent COVID-19.

The rearrangement joins TRBV7-2 to TRBJ2-1; D is perhaps TRBD2 (7 bases). Trimming took off 2 bases at V and 4 bases at J, with 15 bases between the two ends. This CDR3 has 16 residues. Germline CDR1 is SGHTA and CDR2 is FQGNSA. The CDR3 loop reads CASSLMRGGWYNEQFF. CDR3 sequence (DNA): TGTGCCAGCAGCTTAATGAGGGGGGGCTGGTACAATGAGCAGTTCTTC.

V gene TRBV5-1 combines with J gene TRBJ2-3; unclear D gene. Germline V gene data show CDR1 as SGHRS and CDR2 as YFSETQ. The CDR3 extends over 13 amino acids. V lost 0 bases and J 7 bases, leaving 9 bases between the germline ends. The CDR3 is CASSLDGANTQYF. In DNA form, the CDR3 reads TGCGCCAGCAGCTTGGACGGAGCGAATACGCAGTATTTT.

The rearrangement links TRBV11-2 to TRBJ2-1; 8 bases match TRBD2. CDR1 SGHAT and CDR2 FQNNGV come from the germline V gene. V dropped 1 base and J dropped 7; count of bases not matched to a gene: 12. The CDR3 extends over 17 amino acids. CDR3 region: CASSLGGGVAGRNEQFF. The CDR3 DNA reads TGTGCCAGCAGCTTAGGGGGCGGGGTAGCGGGGAGAAATGAGCAGTTCTTC.

The chain combines TRBV5-8 with TRBJ1-2; D remains unclear. CDR1 is SGHTS, CDR2 YDEGEE, per germline. V gave up 2 bases and J gave up 7 bases, with 9 bases separating them. This CDR3 spans 12 amino acids. The CDR3 bases are TGTGCCAGCAGCTTTAGAGGTCTTGGCTACACCTTC. This gives the protein CASSFRGLGYTF.

The chain recombines TRBV12-3 or TRBV12-4 with TRBJ2-2, with D possibly being TRBD1 (6 bases). This CDR3 is built from 13 residues. V lost 2 bases to trimming and J lost 6 bases, with 7 bases between them. This CDR3 is CASSLSGAGELFF. The CDR3, as DNA: TGTGCCAGCAGTTTATCAGGGGCCGGGGAGCTGTTTTTT.

CDR3 region: CASSYGYRGPTGELFF. Written as DNA, the CDR3 is TGTGCCAGCAGTTACGGGTACAGGGGTCCAACCGGGGAGCTGTTTTTT. This chain links TRBV6-2 or TRBV6-3 with TRBJ2-2; 7 positions agree with TRBD1. This CDR3 is built from 16 residues. With V trimmed by 2 bases and J by 5 bases, 8 bases remained unmatched. The germline gives CDR1 MNHEY, CDR2 SVGEGT.

This clone occurred a few times. V usage is TRBV7-9 and J usage is TRBJ1-4, with D possibly TRBD1 on 5 matching bases. The CDR3 extends over 16 amino acids. Germline CDR1 and CDR2: SEHNR and FQNEAQ (reference sequence). Trimming stripped 0 bases from V and 8 bases from J, with 16 bases between. In DNA, the CDR3 is TGTGCCAGCAGCTTAGCAGGGACTACTTTTCGCGAAAAACTGTTTTTT. Protein sequence: CASSLAGTTFREKLFF. The full variable domain, rest sourced from reference TRBV7-9 and TRBJ1-4, is DTGVSQNPRHKITKRGQNVTFRCDPISEHNRLYWYRQTLGQGPEFLTYFQNEAQLEKSRLLSDRFSAERPKGSFSTLEIQRTEQGDSAMYLCASSLAGTTFREKLFFGSGTQLSVL.

J is TRBJ1-1 and V is TRBV9, with a tentative D call TRBD1 (6 bases). Deletions cut 2 bases from V and 1 base from J, with 12 bases between. This CDR3 has 15 amino acids. Per germline, CDR1 SGDLS and CDR2 YYNGEE. CDR3 sequence reads: CASSVWDTSNTEAFF. The CDR3 region has the DNA TGTGCCAGCAGCGTTTGGGACACTTCGAACACTGAAGCTTTCTTT.

The J gene is TRBJ1-6, the V gene TRBV2; maybe TRBD1 (6 bases). V lost 5 bases, J lost 10 bases, and 12 bases lay in between. Germline CDR1 SNHLY, CDR2 FYNNEI. This CDR3 contains 13 residues. The CDR3 nucleotides are TGTGCCAGCAGTAACCGGGACATATCACCCCTCCACTTT. Residues: CASSNRDISPLHF.

This chain connects TRBV5-6 to TRBJ2-1, with D possibly being TRBD1 (6 bases). From germline, CDR1 is SGHDT and CDR2 YYEEEE. CDR3 length: 16 residues. Between the trimmed V and J ends, which lost 0 bases and 0 bases, there was a span of 10 bases. CDR3 region: CASSLAGQSSYNEQFF. As DNA, the CDR3 is TGTGCCAGCAGCTTGGCCGGACAGAGCTCCTACAATGAGCAGTTCTTC. The full variable domain, with the rest looked up from reference TRBV5-6 and TRBJ2-1, is DAGVTQSPTHLIKTRGQQVTLRCSPKSGHDTVSWYQQALGQGPQFIFQYYEEEERQRGNFPDRFSGHQFPNYSSELNVNALLLGDSALYLCASSLAGQSSYNEQFFGPGTRLTVL.

The V and J genes are TRBV19 and TRBJ2-1; 12 bases are a match to TRBD2. CDR1 LNHDA and CDR2 SQIVND come from the germline V gene (reference sequence). The CDR3 is 14 residues long. Losses at the gene ends were 6 bases for V and 8 bases for J; bases not matched to a gene: 5. CDR3 protein: CASRGLAGPDEQFF. CDR3 bases: TGTGCCAGTAGGGGACTAGCGGGCCCCGATGAGCAGTTCTTC.

The V gene is TRBV6-5, the J gene TRBJ2-3; 11 bases map to TRBD2. CDR3 length equals 16 residues. Germline lookup yields CDR1 MNHEY and CDR2 SVGAGI. With V trimmed by 0 bases and J by 4 bases, 3 bases remained unmatched. CDR3 DNA: TGTGCCAGCAGTTACTCGGGTAGCGGGAGGGCAGATACGCAGTATTTT. Translating it yields CASSYSGSGRADTQYF.

The rearrangement joins TRBV6-5 to TRBJ2-2; a possible D gene is TRBD1 (8 bases). This CDR3 contains 15 residues. V was pared by 8 bases and J by 6 bases, with 19 bases between. From germline, CDR1 is MNHEY and CDR2 SVGAGI. The CDR3 is CASAHRGGGAGELFF. CDR3 DNA: TGTGCCAGCGCCCACAGGGGGGGCGGGGCCGGGGAGCTGTTTTTT.

The V and J genes are TRBV30 and TRBJ1-4; D is unclear. The CDR3 totals 13 residues. Per germline, CDR1 GTSNPN and CDR2 SVGIG (reference sequence). Trimming removed 3 bases from V and 7 bases from J, with 12 bases in between. The CDR3 spells CAWRRGGGEKLFF. The CDR3 DNA is TGTGCCTGGAGGCGGGGTGGCGGTGAAAAACTGTTTTTT.

The chain employs TRBV9 and TRBJ2-2; 7 bases map to TRBD2. With V trimmed by 1 base and J by 0 bases, 3 bases remained unmatched. The CDR3 is made up of 16 amino acids. Germline CDR1 reads SGDLS; CDR2 reads YYNGEE. CDR3 nucleotide sequence: TGTGCCAGCAGCGTATGGCTAGCGGCGAACACCGGGGAGCTGTTTTTT. Translated, it gives CASSVWLAANTGELFF.

This chain links TRBV18 with TRBJ1-5, with D tentatively TRBD1 (6 bases). Trimming took off 3 bases at V and 3 bases at J, with 12 bases between the two ends. The CDR3 sequence is 15 residues long. Looked up from germline, CDR1 is KGHSH and CDR2 is LQKENI. The CDR3 nucleotides read TGTGCCAGCTCACCGAGCGGACAGCTCAATCAGCCCCAGCATTTT. Translating gives CASSPSGQLNQPQHF. Full variable domain (remainder filled in from reference TRBV18 and TRBJ1-5): NAGVMQNPRHLVRRRGQEARLRCSPMKGHSHVYWYRQLPEEGLKFMVYLQKENIIDESGMPKERFSAEFPKEGPSILRIQQVVRGDSAAYFCASSPSGQLNQPQHFGDGTRLSIL.

The rearrangement joins TRBV7-3 to TRBJ1-6; 8 bases are a match to TRBD1. The CDR3 is made up of 14 amino acids. V was pared by 4 bases and J by 8 bases, with 4 bases of the junction left unmatched. CDR1 and CDR2 from the germline V gene are SGHTA and FQGTGA. CDR3 sequence (DNA): TGTGCCAGCAGCTCCGCAGGGGGCTATTCACCCCTCCACTTT. It is translated as CASSSAGGYSPLHF.

V usage is TRBV20-1 and J usage is TRBJ2-5; 14 bases agree with TRBD2. In germline, CDR1 is DFQATT, CDR2 SNEGSKA (reference sequence). This CDR3 has 17 amino acids. The junction had 6 bases not matched to a gene; V was cut back by 3 bases and J by 0 bases. The CDR3 DNA reads TGCAGTGCTAGTTTAGGGACTAGCGGGGGCAACCAAGAGACCCAGTACTTC. Its protein product is CSASLGTSGGNQETQYF.

The chain recombines TRBV19 with TRBJ2-1; TRBD1 might be the D (5 bases). Germline V gene sequence: CDR1 LNHDA, CDR2 SQIVND (reference sequence). The CDR3 runs 11 residues. Trimming left V 6 bases short and J 9 bases short, with 9 bases between. CDR3 protein: CASRTVGEQFF. Here the CDR3 DNA reads TGTGCCAGTAGGACAGTAGGTGAGCAGTTCTTC. Combining the CDR3 with reference TRBV19 and TRBJ2-1 gives the whole variable domain DGGITQSPKYLFRKEGQNVTLSCEQNLNHDAMYWYRQDPGQGLRLIYYSQIVNDFQKGDIAEGYSVSREKKESFPLTVTSAQKNPTAFYLCASRTVGEQFFGPGTRLTVL.

This clone occurred a few times. This sequence joins TRBV6-5 and TRBJ1-2; tentative D call: TRBD1 (6 bases). V was clipped by 7 bases and J by 0 bases, with 12 bases between them. Germline V gene sequence: CDR1 MNHEY, CDR2 SVGAGI. The CDR3 loop spans 14 amino acids. CDR3 loop: CASKTGTTNYGYTF. Here the CDR3 DNA reads TGTGCCAGCAAAACAGGGACAACTAACTATGGCTACACCTTC.

The chain links TRBV11-2 to TRBJ1-5; perhaps TRBD1 as D (5 bases). V dropped 4 bases and J dropped 5 bases, with 12 bases sitting between them. The CDR3 is 14 amino acids. CDR1 and CDR2 from the germline V gene are SGHAT and FQNNGV. CDR3 in amino acids: CASSWGGVDQPQHF. The DNA for the CDR3 is TGTGCCAGCAGCTGGGGGGGGGTAGATCAGCCCCAGCATTTT.

The gene calls are TRBV28 and TRBJ2-3; the D gene is possibly TRBD1 (5 bases). The CDR3 sequence is 14 residues long. Per the germline V gene, CDR1 is MDHEN and CDR2 is SYDVKM. Trimming took off 6 bases at V and 2 bases at J, with 12 bases between the two ends. The CDR3 nucleotides read TGTGCCAGCAGCGACAGCGCCCTCACAGATACGCAGTATTTT. It encodes CASSDSALTDTQYF.

The chain uses TRBV20-1 and TRBJ2-7, with a weak D call TRBD1 (6 bases). CDR3 length: 11 amino acids. Trimming left V 8 bases short and J 0 bases short, with 8 bases between. Germline CDR1 and CDR2: DFQATT and SNEGSKA (reference sequence). The CDR3 DNA follows: TGCAGTTACAGGGACTCCTACGAGCAGTACTTC. It specifies CSYRDSYEQYF.

This rearrangement joins TRBV5-6 to TRBJ1-2; unclear D gene. The CDR3 spans 11 residues. CDR1 SGHDT and CDR2 YYEEEE come from the germline V gene. Trimming took 3 bases from V and 4 from J, leaving 4 bases between them. The CDR3 region is CASSSGYGYTF. The DNA for the CDR3 is TGTGCCAGCAGCTCGGGCTATGGCTACACCTTC.

This rearrangement joins TRBV10-2 to TRBJ1-5; D uncertain. Per germline, CDR1 WSHSY and CDR2 SAAADI. Trimming took off 7 bases at V and 3 bases at J, with 16 bases between the two ends. There are 15 residues in the CDR3. The CDR3 coding sequence is TGCGCCAGCAAGCGGACTCTCGCTGACAATCAGCCCCAGCATTTT. It encodes CASKRTLADNQPQHF.

The chain carries TRBV19 and TRBJ1-6, with 9 nucleotides matching TRBD1. Germline V CDR1 and CDR2: LNHDA, SQIVND (reference sequence). This CDR3 contains 15 residues. V trimming: 5 bases; J trimming: 8 bases; junction bases outside the gene matches: 7. CDR3 sequence reads: CASSSGQGSDSPLHF. DNA of the CDR3: TGTGCCAGTAGTTCAGGACAGGGGTCCGATTCACCCCTCCACTTT.

The chain carries TRBV6-4 and TRBJ2-1; TRBD1 matches at 10 bases. The CDR3 runs to 13 residues. Unmatched junction bases numbered 4, after V lost 6 bases and J lost 8 bases. The germline gives CDR1 MRHNA, CDR2 SNTAGT. CDR3 residues: CASSRDRGDEQFF. In nucleotides, the CDR3 is TGTGCCAGCAGCCGGGACAGGGGTGATGAGCAGTTCTTC.

CDR3 in DNA: TGTGCCAGCAGTTACCTACAGGGAGCCGAGCAGTACTTC. Its translation: CASSYLQGAEQYF. The rearrangement uses TRBV6-6 and TRBJ2-7; possible D gene TRBD1, 6 bases. Germline V gene data show CDR1 as MNHNY and CDR2 as SVGAGI (reference sequence). Trimming pared 2 bases from V and 6 bases from J, leaving 11 bases between. This CDR3 is 13 amino acids long.

V gene TRBV19 combines with J gene TRBJ1-5; 7 bases match TRBD1. With V trimmed by 7 bases and J by 7 bases, 7 bases remained unmatched. CDR1 LNHDA and CDR2 SQIVND come from the germline V gene (reference sequence). This CDR3 is built from 13 residues. Written as DNA, the CDR3 is TGTGCCAGTACGTGGACAGGTGGGCAGCCCCAGCATTTT. Protein: CASTWTGGQPQHF.

The rearrangement uses TRBV7-3 and TRBJ1-1, with a weak D call TRBD1 (5 bases). Trimming left V 1 base short and J 4 bases short, with 13 bases between. The germline V gene has CDR1 SGHTA and CDR2 FQGTGA. The CDR3 has 15 amino acids. The CDR3 here is CASSLRPQGGTEAFF. In DNA form, the CDR3 reads TGTGCCAGCAGCTTAAGGCCCCAGGGTGGCACTGAAGCTTTCTTT.